This T cell receptor beta chain was captured in a study of low-dose radiotherapy and immunotherapy resistance in tumors (dated 2022 in TCRdb). About the investigation overall: Patients in Cohort 1 were given 0.5 Gy per fraction every 2 weeks, and the prescribed total PTV dose was 6.5 Gy. For Cohort 2, the dose was 1 Gy per fraction given every two weeks, adding up to 13 Gy in total across 26 weeks. Nivolumab was administered intravenously as a 240 mg flat dose every two weeks, and ipilimumab was administered intravenously at 1 mg/kg every six weeks. Cyclophosphamide 200 mg/m2 was given intravenously every two weeks, one day before each radiation and immunotherapy administration. Starting on cycle 1 day 1, patients took 300 mg of aspirin by mouth once daily for four cycles. Randomization of trial participants into treatment groups was not performed. Eight patients were included in the translational analysis, namely three from the first dose cohort plus the first five from the second dose cohort.

For CDR1 and CDR2, the germline V gene lists KGHSH and LQKENI. Reading from cysteine to phenylalanine, the CDR3 counts 14 amino acids. Only the CDR3 DNA is retained, 42 bases long and in frame from the first base. Relative to germline, V is 3 bases shorter and J is 1 base shorter, with 7 bases between their ends. The data were produced on an Illumina HiSeq 2500. Superscript III and a set of TRAV- and TRBV-specific primers were used to synthesize first-strand cDNA, so that both TCRalpha and TCRbeta chains were covered. TCRs were amplified for 20 to 25 PCR cycles with Phusion, using a constant-region primer paired with the adapter attached to the V primers. The isolated mRNA was amplified using the MessageAmp II aRNA Amplification Kit, with in vitro transcription performed for roughly 16 hours at 37 degrees C. mRNA for TCR sequencing was isolated with the Dynabeads mRNA DIRECT Purification Kit. Indexed Illumina adapters were added in a second 25-cycle Phusion PCR, and the resulting products were purified with AMPure XP beads. As for the original processing: Using custom Perl scripts, TCR sequences encoding the same protein were pooled, out-of-frame sequences were removed, and the abundance of each clonotype was computed. Any TCR sequence supported by only a single read was excluded from analysis. Among the metrics used to describe the repertoires were Shannon entropy, Gini index, clonality, richness, and the frequency of TCRs shared between repertoires. TCRdb reprocessed the public reads (quality trimming at Q25 with fastp, clone calling with MiXCR) and kept in-frame beta chains. Entries are consolidated by CDR3 protein sequence, retaining the most common genes and DNA. V and J calls and clone size were set by TCRdb, not the authors. Recorded for this sample are 85,000 to 95,000 distinct CDR3 sequences; under 25% of them occurred a single time. The leading ten clones occupy roughly 13% of the sample.

Reading the label with the study, this specimen's time point is: after trial treatment. What this sample's treatment or condition label stands for: LDRT plus nivolumab, ipilimumab, low-dose cyclophosphamide and aspirin (RACIN trial). The donors came from RACIN, which was a single-arm phase I dose-escalation trial that paired nivolumab and ipilimumab with aspirin, low-dose cyclophosphamide and low-dose radiotherapy. To be eligible, a patient needed to have an advanced solid tumor that was TIL-negative. This clonotype has a count of ten or more. The antigen this receptor binds is unknown. No base qualities exist here, and no much larger clone lies one base off it.

Sample: PBMCs, taken after low-dose radiotherapy plus immunotherapy. This receptor was identified in a female donor with ovarian cancer. The chain uses TRBV18 and TRBJ1-5, with no D gene named confidently. The nucleotide sequence is TGTGCCAGCTCACCTGAAACAAGCAATCAGCCCCAGCATTTT. It is translated as CASSPETSNQPQHF.